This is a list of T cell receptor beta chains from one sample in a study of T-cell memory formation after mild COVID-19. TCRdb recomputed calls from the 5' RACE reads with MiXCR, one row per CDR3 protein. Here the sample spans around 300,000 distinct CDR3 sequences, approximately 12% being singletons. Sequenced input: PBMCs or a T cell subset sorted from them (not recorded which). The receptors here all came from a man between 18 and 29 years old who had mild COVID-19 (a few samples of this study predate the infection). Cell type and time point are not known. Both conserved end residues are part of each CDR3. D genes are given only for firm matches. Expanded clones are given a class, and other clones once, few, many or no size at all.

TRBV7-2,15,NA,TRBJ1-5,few,CASSLMVSSNQPQHF,TGTGCCAGCAGCTTGATGGTCAGTAGCAATCAGCCCCAGCATTTT
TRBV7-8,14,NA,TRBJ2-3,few,CASSLAFLRPVQYF,TGTGCCAGCAGCTTAGCGTTTCTTCGGCCCGTCCAGTATTTT
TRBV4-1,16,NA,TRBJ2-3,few,CASSRGQGGLLDTQYF,TGCGCCAGCAGCCGTGGGCAGGGGGGTCTATTGGATACGCAGTATTTT
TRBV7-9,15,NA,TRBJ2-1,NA,CASSLHEGLGNEQLF,TGTGCCAGCAGCCTCCATGAGGGGTTAGGCAATGAGCAGTTATTC
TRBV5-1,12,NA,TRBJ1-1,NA,CASSLEATEAFF,TGCGCCAGCAGCTTGGAGGCCACTGAAGCTTTCTTT
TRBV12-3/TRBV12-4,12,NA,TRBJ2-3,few,CASSLIGDTQYF,TGTGCCAGCAGTTTGATTGGGGATACGCAGTATTTT
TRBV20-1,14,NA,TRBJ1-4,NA,CSVSPGPADEKLFF,TGCAGTGTTTCCCCGGGACCGGCCGATGAAAAACTGTTTTTT
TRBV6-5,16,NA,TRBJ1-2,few,CASSAPPGAPNYGYTF,TGTGCCAGCAGTGCCCCCCCGGGGGCGCCTAACTATGGCTACACCTTC
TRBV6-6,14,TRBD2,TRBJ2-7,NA,CAISTSGAFYEQYF,TGTGCCATTTCGACTAGCGGGGCCTTCTACGAGCAGTACTTC
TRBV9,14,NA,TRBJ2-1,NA,CASSTEGVSNEQFF,TGTGCCAGCAGCACCGAAGGGGTTTCCAATGAGCAGTTCTTC
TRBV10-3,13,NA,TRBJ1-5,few,CAISSYSNQPQHF,TGTGCCATCAGCAGCTATAGCAATCAGCCCCAGCATTTT
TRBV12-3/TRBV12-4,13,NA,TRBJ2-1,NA,CASMTRVYNEQFF,TGTGCCAGCATGACCCGGGTTTACAATGAGCAGTTCTTC
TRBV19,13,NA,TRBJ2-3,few,CASSIAGADTQYF,TGTGCCAGTAGTATAGCGGGGGCAGATACGCAGTATTTT
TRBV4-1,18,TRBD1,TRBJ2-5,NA,CASSQLRAGTGAQETQYF,TGCGCCAGCAGCCAGCTTAGGGCCGGGACAGGGGCCCAAGAGACCCAGTACTTC
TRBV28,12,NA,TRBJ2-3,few,CASSFGQGAQYF,TGTGCCAGCAGTTTCGGGCAGGGTGCGCAGTATTTT
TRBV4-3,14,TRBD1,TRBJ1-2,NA,CASSQEQGAPGYTF,TGCGCCAGCAGCCAGGAACAGGGGGCGCCTGGCTACACCTTC
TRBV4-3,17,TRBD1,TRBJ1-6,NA,CASSQDQGQGAKSPLHF,TGCGCCAGCAGCCAAGATCAGGGGCAGGGGGCAAAGTCACCCCTCCACTTT
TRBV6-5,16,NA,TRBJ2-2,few,CASSYSTRRYTGELFF,TGTGCCAGCAGTTACTCGACCAGGAGATACACCGGGGAGCTGTTTTTT
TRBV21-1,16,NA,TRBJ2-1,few,CASSKGCREPYNEQFF,TGTGCCAGCAGCAAAGGGTGCAGGGAACCCTACAATGAGCAGTTCTTC
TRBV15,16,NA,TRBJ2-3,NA,CATSRSGAAPTDTQYF,TGTGCCACCAGCAGATCCGGGGCCGCCCCCACAGATACGCAGTATTTT
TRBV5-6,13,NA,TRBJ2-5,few,CASSRDPSETQYF,TGTGCCAGCAGTCGGGACCCATCAGAGACCCAGTACTTC
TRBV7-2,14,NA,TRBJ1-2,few,CASSQDPMGYGYTF,TGTGCCAGCAGCCAGGATCCGATGGGCTATGGCTACACCTTC
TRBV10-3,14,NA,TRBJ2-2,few,CAISDSNLSGELFF,TGTGCCATCAGTGATAGTAATCTATCCGGGGAGCTGTTTTTT
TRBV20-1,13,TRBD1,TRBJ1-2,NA,CSARAGGDYGYTF,TGCAGTGCTAGGGCAGGGGGGGACTATGGCTACACCTTC
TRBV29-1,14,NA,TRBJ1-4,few,CSVEAGMAPEKLFF,TGCAGCGTTGAAGCGGGGATGGCCCCGGAAAAACTGTTTTTT
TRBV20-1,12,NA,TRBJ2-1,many,CSAREQLACPIF,TGCAGTGCTAGAGAGCAACTAGCCTGCCCCATCTTC
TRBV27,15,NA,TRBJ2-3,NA,CASSTRTARPDTQYF,TGTGCCAGCAGTACCCGGACAGCTAGGCCAGATACGCAGTATTTT
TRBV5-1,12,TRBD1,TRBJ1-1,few,CASSFPGGKAFF,TGCGCCAGCAGCTTTCCAGGGGGCAAAGCTTTCTTT
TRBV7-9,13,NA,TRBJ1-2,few,CASTNGTAYGYTF,TGTGCCAGCACCAACGGCACCGCTTATGGCTACACCTTC
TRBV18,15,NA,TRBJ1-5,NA,CASSLAAGSNQPQHF,TGTGCCAGCTCACTAGCGGCGGGTAGCAATCAGCCCCAGCATTTT
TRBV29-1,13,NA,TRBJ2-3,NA,CSVERWGTDTQYF,TGCAGCGTTGAACGGTGGGGCACAGATACGCAGTATTTT
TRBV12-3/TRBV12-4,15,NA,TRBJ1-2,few,CASSFTREGHDGYTF,TGTGCCAGCAGTTTCACTAGGGAGGGGCACGATGGCTACACCTTC
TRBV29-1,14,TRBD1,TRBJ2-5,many,CSVEVRGQGETQYF,TGCAGCGTTGAAGTAAGGGGACAGGGGGAGACCCAGTACTTC
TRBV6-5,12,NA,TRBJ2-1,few,CASSYRAGEQFF,TGTGCCAGCAGTTACCGCGCGGGGGAGCAGTTCTTC
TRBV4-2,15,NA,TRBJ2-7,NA,CASSRVEEPHYEQYF,TGTGCCAGCAGCCGGGTTGAGGAGCCCCACTACGAGCAGTACTTC
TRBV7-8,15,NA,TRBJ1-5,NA,CASSLVGPTNPPQHF,TGTGCCAGCAGCTTAGTGGGGCCCACCAATCCGCCCCAGCATTTT
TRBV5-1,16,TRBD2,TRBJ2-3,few,CASSFWSGGTRDTQYF,TGCGCCAGCAGCTTTTGGAGCGGGGGAACAAGAGATACGCAGTATTTT
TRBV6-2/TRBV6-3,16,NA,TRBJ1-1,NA,CAACWDRDIGNTEAFF,TGTGCCGCATGTTGGGACCGGGACATCGGGAACACTGAAGCTTTCTTT
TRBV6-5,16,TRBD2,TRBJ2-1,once,CASLGLAGGRGNEQLF,TGTGCCAGCCTCGGACTAGCGGGGGGCCGGGGCAATGAGCAGTTATTC
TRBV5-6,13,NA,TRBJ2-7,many,CASSFGLSYEQYF,TGTGCCAGCAGCTTTGGACTGTCCTACGAGCAGTACTTC
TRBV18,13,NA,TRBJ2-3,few,CASSPGPEGTQYF,TGTGCCAGCTCACCAGGACCCGAGGGTACGCAGTATTTT
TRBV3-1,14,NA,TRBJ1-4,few,CASSRQTTNEKLFF,TGTGCCAGCAGCCGTCAGACAACTAATGAAAAACTGTTTTTT
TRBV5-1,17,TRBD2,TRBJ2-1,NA,CASSWGTSGLSYNEQFF,TGCGCCAGCAGCTGGGGGACTAGCGGACTTTCCTACAATGAGCAGTTCTTC
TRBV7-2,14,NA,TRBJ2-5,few,CASSLGQGVKTQYF,TGTGCCAGCAGCTTAGGCCAGGGTGTAAAGACCCAGTACTTC
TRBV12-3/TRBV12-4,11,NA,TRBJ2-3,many,CASSFRDTQYF,TGCGCCAGCAGCTTTCGAGATACGCAGTATTTT
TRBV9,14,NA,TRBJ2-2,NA,CASSVRGSTGELFF,TGTGCCAGCAGCGTAAGGGGGAGCACCGGGGAGCTGTTTTTT
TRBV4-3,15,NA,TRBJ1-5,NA,CASSQVVGGGQPQHF,TGCGCCAGCAGCCAAGTGGTCGGAGGGGGTCAGCCCCAGCATTTT
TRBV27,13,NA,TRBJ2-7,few,CASSRGDPYEQYF,TGTGCCAGCAGTAGGGGTGACCCCTACGAGCAGTACTTC
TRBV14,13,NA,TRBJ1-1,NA,CASSQVGTTEAFF,TGTGCCAGCAGCCAAGTGGGCACTACTGAAGCTTTCTTT
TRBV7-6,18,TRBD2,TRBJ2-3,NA,CASSAGTSGGALINTQYF,TGTGCCAGCAGCGCCGGGACTAGCGGGGGGGCCCTCATAAATACGCAGTATTTT
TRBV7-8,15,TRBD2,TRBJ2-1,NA,CASSSWTSGLDEQFF,TGTGCCAGCAGCTCTTGGACTAGCGGTTTGGATGAGCAGTTCTTC
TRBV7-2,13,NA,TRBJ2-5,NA,CASSKGIQETQYF,TGTGCCAGCAGCAAAGGGATCCAAGAGACCCAGTACTTC
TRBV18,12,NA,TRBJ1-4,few,CASSPRDEKLFF,TGTGCCAGCTCACCACGGGATGAAAAACTGTTTTTT
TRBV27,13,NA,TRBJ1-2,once,CASSPATLYGYTF,TGTGCCAGCAGTCCCGCGACCCTCTATGGCTACACCTTC
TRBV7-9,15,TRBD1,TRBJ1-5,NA,CASSSAGDSYQPQHF,TGTGCCAGCAGCTCAGCCGGGGACAGCTATCAGCCCCAGCATTTT
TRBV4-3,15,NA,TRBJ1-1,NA,CASSQDLGKGTEAFF,TGCGCCAGCAGCCAAGATCTGGGAAAGGGGACTGAAGCTTTCTTT
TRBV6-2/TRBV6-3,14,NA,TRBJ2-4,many,CASSSGDSLNIQYF,TGTGCCAGCAGTTCGGGGGACAGTTTAAACATTCAGTACTTC
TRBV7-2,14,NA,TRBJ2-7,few,CASSLAGGLNEQYF,TGTGCCAGCAGCTTAGCGGGGGGGCTAAATGAGCAGTACTTC